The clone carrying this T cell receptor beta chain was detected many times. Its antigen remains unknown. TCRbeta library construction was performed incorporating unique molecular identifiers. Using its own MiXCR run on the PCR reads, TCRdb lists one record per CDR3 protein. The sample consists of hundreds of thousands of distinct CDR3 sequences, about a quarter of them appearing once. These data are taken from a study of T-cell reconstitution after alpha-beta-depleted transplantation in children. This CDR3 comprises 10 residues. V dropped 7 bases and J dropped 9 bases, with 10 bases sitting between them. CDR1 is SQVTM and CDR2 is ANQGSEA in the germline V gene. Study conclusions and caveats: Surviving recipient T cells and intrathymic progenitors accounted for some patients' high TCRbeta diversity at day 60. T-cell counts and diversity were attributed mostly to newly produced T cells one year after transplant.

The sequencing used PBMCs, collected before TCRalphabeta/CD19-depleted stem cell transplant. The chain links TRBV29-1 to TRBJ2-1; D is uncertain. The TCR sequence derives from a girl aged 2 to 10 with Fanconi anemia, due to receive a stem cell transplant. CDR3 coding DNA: TGCAGCGCAGAAGGCACTGAGCAGTTCTTC. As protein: CSAEGTEQFF.